This T cell receptor beta chain comes out of a study of T cell repertoires in cytomegalovirus infection. TCRdb ran MiXCR on the reads and lists one entry per CDR3 protein. The sample holds approximately 700,000 distinct CDR3 sequences, roughly 35% seen once. The CDR3 extends over 14 amino acids. Trimming stripped 6 bases from V and 4 bases from J, with 15 bases between. CDR1 and CDR2 (germline): MNHEY, SMNVEV (reference sequence). The chain carries TRBV27 and TRBJ1-2; no clear D gene. The sequence derives from a human donor in good health (CMV status not recorded). Some clones in this sample may be carry-over from other donors' samples. Sequences were obtained from PBMCs. The CDR3 DNA sequence: TGTGCCAGCAGCGTCGGCAGTGATGGCTATGGCTACACCTTC. This codes for CASSVGSDGYGYTF.